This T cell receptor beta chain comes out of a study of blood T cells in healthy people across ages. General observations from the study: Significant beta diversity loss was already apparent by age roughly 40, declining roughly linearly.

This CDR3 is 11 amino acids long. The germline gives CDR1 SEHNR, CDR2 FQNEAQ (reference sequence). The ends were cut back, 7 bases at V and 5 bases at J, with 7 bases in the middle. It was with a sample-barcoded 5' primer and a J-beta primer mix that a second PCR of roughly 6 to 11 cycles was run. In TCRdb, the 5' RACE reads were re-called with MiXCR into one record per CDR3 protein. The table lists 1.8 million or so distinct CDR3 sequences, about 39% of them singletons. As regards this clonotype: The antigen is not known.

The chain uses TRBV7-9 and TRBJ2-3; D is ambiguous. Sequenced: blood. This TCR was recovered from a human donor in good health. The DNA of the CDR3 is TGTGCCAGCACCAGCTTAGATACGCAGTATTTT. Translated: CASTSLDTQYF.